This TCR beta chain was obtained from a study of OX40 agonist ivuxolimab in advanced cancers. Only in-frame clones appear in the TCRdb table, and some are missing; sequencing was by immunoSEQ multiplex PCR. The sample lists 35,000 to 50,000 clones, approximately 83% occurring once. Germline V gene sequence: CDR1 SGHNT, CDR2 YYREEE (reference sequence). The CDR3 extends over 15 amino acids. V lost 4 bases and J lost 7, with 17 bases in between. This sample comprised CD4+ or CD8+ T cells sorted from blood, obtained in a trial of the OX40 agonist ivuxolimab. This chain connects TRBV5-4 to TRBJ1-4; D uncertain. This sequence originates from an adult with an advanced solid tumor such as melanoma, head and neck, liver or kidney cancer. The CDR3 coding sequence is TGTGCCAGCAGCCATTCAGGAGGCCAACTTGAAAAACTGTTTTTT. This encodes CASSHSGGQLEKLFF.